This TCR beta chain derives from a study of radiotherapy plus CTLA-4 blockade in lung cancer. Turning to the study itself: Disease control reached approximately 29%, with objective responses in around 19%. Study observations and caveats: TCR clones originating in tumors grew in number in blood after radiotherapy plus ipilimumab. Strongest reported response predictors: early blood clone changes and post-radiation interferon-beta.

On this clone: Its antigen remains unidentified.

Measured with immunoSEQ multiplex PCR; TCRdb has only the in-frame clones, and not every one. This table has tens of thousands of clones, under 90% appearing once. Sample: peripheral blood, taken from a patient treated with radiotherapy plus ipilimumab. The TCR sequence derives from a human donor with non-small cell lung cancer who had stable disease on radiotherapy plus ipilimumab.

CDR3 bases: TGTGCCAGCAGTTTGAGGACCGCGTCTCAGTACTTC. This translates into CASSLRTASQYF. The chain uses TRBV28 and TRBJ2-7; the D is unclear. V gave up 3 bases and J gave up 10 bases, with 13 bases separating them. Per the germline V gene, CDR1 is MDHEN and CDR2 is SYDVKM. This CDR3 region has 12 residues. Using reference TRBV28 and TRBJ2-7 for the parts outside the CDR3, the full variable domain is DVKVTQSSRYLVKRTGEKVFLECVQDMDHENMFWYRQDPGLGLRLIYFSYDVKMKEKGDIPEGYSVSREKKERFSLILESASTNQTSMYLCASSLRTASQYFGPGTRLTVT.